The clone carrying this T cell receptor beta chain was observed a handful of times. Its antigen is undetermined. This CDR3 is built from 14 residues. The germline V gene has CDR1 SGHRS and CDR2 YFSETQ. The V gene end was trimmed by 3 bases and the J gene end by 5 bases; junction bases not matched to a gene: 5. This entry is derived from a study of response to subunit inactivated influenza vaccine. Overall study findings and caveats: New T cells are recruited in small numbers by each seasonal influenza vaccination, according to the authors' suggestion.

TCRdb reanalysed the RT-PCR reads using MiXCR and keeps one entry per CDR3 protein. Among about 780,000 distinct CDR3 sequences, around 20% were seen once, and the ten largest hold approximately 10%. Sequencing was performed on PBMCs from blood, taken 5 days after vaccination. The gene calls are TRBV5-1 and TRBJ2-5; 9 nucleotides match TRBD1. The TCR sequence derives from a man aged 45 to 65 who received an inactivated influenza vaccine. CDR3 protein: CASSWDRVRETQYF. CDR3 DNA: TGCGCCAGCAGCTGGGACAGGGTTAGGGAGACCCAGTACTTC.